This TCR beta chain was identified in a study of shared clonotypes between healthy human individuals. The junction had 14 bases not matched to a gene; V was cut back by 8 bases and J by 6 bases. CDR3 size: 15 residues. Germline V gene lookup returns CDR1 MNHEY and CDR2 SMNVEV (reference sequence). A deep-level run was used for the assay. Profiled with immunoSEQ multiplex PCR; TCRdb holds only in-frame clones, not every one. The sample comprises around 2.5 million clones, 80% to 95% of which are singletons, and about 0.34% rests with the top ten. Input material: naive CD4+ T cells from PBMCs. Subset denoted: CD45RA+ positively selected. This clonotype originated in a man aged 18 to 29 in good health. Some clones in this sample may be carry-over from other donors' samples. The chain joins TRBV27 to TRBJ1-1, with 8 bases lining up with TRBD1. For the CDR3, the DNA is TGTGCCAGCGCTAAGGCAGGGGGCATTTCTGCTGAAGCTTTCTTT. Amino acid sequence: CASAKAGGISAEAFF.